The rows below give T cell receptor beta chains drawn from one sample of a study of regulatory T cells in long-lasting Graves disease. TCRdb independently ran MiXCR on the multiplex PCR reads; one entry per CDR3 protein. This sample yields approximately 380,000 distinct CDR3 sequences, of which less than 25% are seen a single time; less than 25% belongs to the top ten. Source: peripheral blood mononuclear cells (PBMCs), taken when the disease was refractory, from a patient treated with antithyroid drugs. The receptors originated from a female donor with Graves disease. CDR3s include the opening cysteine and the closing phenylalanine or tryptophan. A D gene is named only where the DNA matches it firmly. Size is stated for part of the rows, as once, few or many counts, or as a class when the clone is expanded.

clone_size j_call v_call cdr3_length d_call cdr3_aa cdr3_nt
many TRBJ1-1 TRBV11-2 13 . CASSARLNTEAFF TGTGCCAGCAGCGCCCGATTGAACACTGAAGCTTTCTTT
many TRBJ1-2 TRBV5-1 13 . CASSSQHGYGYTF TGCGCCAGCAGCTCTCAACATGGCTATGGCTACACCTTC
. TRBJ1-4 TRBV5-1 13 . CASNPGAGEKLFF TGCGCCAGCAACCCAGGGGCCGGTGAAAAACTGTTTTTT
. TRBJ2-5 TRBV6-2/TRBV6-3 17 . CASRSQRKRFAQETQYF TGTGCCAGCAGATCTCAACGAAAGAGGTTTGCCCAAGAGACCCAGTACTTC
. TRBJ2-2 TRBV2 15 TRBD1 CASREQGASTGELFF TGTGCCAGCAGAGAACAGGGGGCGAGTACCGGGGAGCTGTTTTTT
few TRBJ1-1 TRBV6-5 14 . CASSFQGVYTEAFF TGTGCCAGCAGTTTTCAGGGTGTGTATACTGAAGCTTTCTTT
few TRBJ2-7 TRBV6-2/TRBV6-3 16 . CASSEGRDFSSYEQYF TGTGCCAGCAGTGAAGGCCGGGACTTTTCCTCGTACGAGCAGTACTTC
. TRBJ2-3 TRBV12-3/TRBV12-4 16 TRBD2 CAIMRSSGRFTDTQYF TGTGCCATCATGAGGTCTAGCGGGAGATTCACAGATACGCAGTATTTT
. TRBJ2-2 TRBV2 20 TRBD2 CACSSPGTSGRDVNTGELFF TGTGCCTGCAGTTCCCCCGGGACTAGCGGGAGGGACGTTAACACCGGGGAGCTGTTTTTT
. TRBJ2-6 TRBV11-2 17 . CASRAGATLSGANVLTF TGTGCCAGCAGGGCAGGGGCTACTCTCTCTGGGGCCAACGTCCTGACTTTC
few TRBJ1-5 TRBV10-3 15 . CAISESGGDNQPQHF TGTGCCATCAGTGAGTCAGGGGGGGATAATCAGCCCCAGCATTTT
. TRBJ2-4 TRBV20-1 13 . CSVRVGEKTIQYF TGCAGTGTGCGGGTGGGGGAAAAAACCATTCAGTACTTC
. TRBJ2-5 TRBV29-1 14 . CSVDLAGRQETQYF TGCAGCGTTGATTTGGCAGGGCGCCAAGAGACCCAGTACTTC
few TRBJ1-5 TRBV7-9 15 TRBD1 CASSSTGGSGQPQHF TGTGCCAGCAGCTCGACAGGGGGATCCGGTCAGCCCCAGCATTTT
many TRBJ2-7 TRBV28 14 . CASSETVSLSEQYF TGTGCCAGCAGTGAGACAGTTTCCCTCTCCGAGCAGTACTTC
few TRBJ1-1 TRBV5-5 16 . CASSQGGPNLNTEAFF TGTGCCAGCAGCCAAGGGGGGCCTAACCTAAACACTGAAGCTTTCTTT
few TRBJ2-2 TRBV30 14 . CALNTGSNTGELFF TGTGCCTTAAATACGGGTTCGAACACCGGGGAGCTGTTTTTT
many TRBJ1-5 TRBV28 14 TRBD1 CASSEGSGGQPQHF TGTGCCAGCAGTGAAGGCTCAGGGGGACAGCCCCAGCATTTT
. TRBJ2-7 TRBV2 18 TRBD2 CASSTPGLAGGPRNEQYF TGTGCCAGCAGTACCCCGGGACTAGCGGGAGGGCCCAGGAACGAGCAGTACTTC
few TRBJ1-6 TRBV20-1 13 . CSASGGGHLSLHF TGCAGTGCCTCGGGTGGGGGCCATTTGTCCCTCCACTTT
many TRBJ1-6 TRBV2 13 . CASMSSYNSPLHF TGTGCCAGCATGAGCTCCTATAATTCACCCCTCCACTTT
many TRBJ1-5 TRBV6-1 13 . CASRRGTHQPQHF TGTGCCAGCAGACGCGGGACTCATCAGCCCCAGCATTTT
. TRBJ2-2 TRBV20-1 14 TRBD2 CSASGTTNTGELFF TGCAGTGCTAGTGGGACTACGAACACCGGGGAGCTGTTTTTT
many TRBJ1-1 TRBV9 15 . CASSVVQGRNTEAFF TGTGCCAGCAGCGTAGTGCAGGGGCGCAACACTGAAGCTTTCTTT
few TRBJ1-1 TRBV29-1 14 . CSVEMGRGVAEAFF TGCAGCGTTGAAATGGGAAGGGGAGTAGCTGAAGCTTTCTTT
many TRBJ1-5 TRBV2 13 . CASRVGVGQPQHF TGTGCCAGCAGAGTAGGGGTTGGGCAGCCCCAGCATTTT
. TRBJ2-5 TRBV28 14 . CASGEGGGQETQYF TGTGCCAGCGGAGAGGGGGGGGGACAAGAGACCCAGTACTTC
once TRBJ2-3 TRBV11-2 14 TRBD1 CASATGQGTDTQYF TGTGCCAGCGCTACGGGACAGGGGACAGATACGCAGTATTTT
many TRBJ2-7 TRBV28 16 TRBD2 CASSSASGRDGYEQYF TGTGCCAGCAGTTCGGCTAGCGGGAGGGATGGTTACGAGCAGTACTTC
once TRBJ1-5 TRBV12-5 17 TRBD1 CASGPHSGTGVSQPQHF TGTGCTAGTGGTCCCCACTCCGGGACAGGGGTAAGCCAGCCCCAGCATTTT
few TRBJ2-2 TRBV5-8 16 TRBD2 CASSNIAGGGTGELFF TGTGCCAGCAGCAATATAGCGGGAGGAGGGACCGGGGAGCTGTTTTTT
many TRBJ1-2 TRBV7-2 14 . CASSLEQSDYGYTF TGTGCCAGCAGCTTAGAACAGTCCGACTATGGCTACACCTTC
few TRBJ2-6 TRBV27 16 . CASSPTPPGGANVLTF TGTGCCAGCAGCCCTACCCCCCCCGGTGGGGCCAACGTCCTGACTTTC
. TRBJ1-1 TRBV11-3 16 . CASSLEVWGIHTEAFF TGTGCCAGCAGCTTAGAGGTTTGGGGCATACACACTGAAGCTTTCTTT
once TRBJ2-5 TRBV20-1 15 TRBD2 CSASRLSGRQETQYF TGCAGTGCTAGCCGCCTTAGCGGGAGGCAGGAGACCCAGTACTTC
many TRBJ1-5 TRBV2 15 . CASSEGQGQGQPQHF TGTGCCAGCAGTGAAGGGCAGGGGCAAGGTCAGCCCCAGCATTTT
. TRBJ2-1 TRBV28 14 TRBD1 CASRIGTDNNEQFF TGTGCCAGCAGGATCGGGACAGATAACAATGAGCAGTTCTTC
. TRBJ2-1 TRBV7-2 14 TRBD2 CASSQAGRNNEQFF TGTGCCAGCAGCCAAGCGGGGAGGAACAATGAGCAGTTCTTC
many TRBJ2-1 TRBV2 14 TRBD2 CASRSGGAYNEQFF TGTGCCAGCAGGTCCGGGGGGGCCTACAATGAGCAGTTCTTC
many TRBJ1-2 TRBV2 14 . CASNGPGINYGYTF TGTGCCAGCAACGGCCCGGGTATAAACTATGGCTACACCTTC
many TRBJ2-7 TRBV20-1 13 TRBD1 CSGRTGGVYEQYF TGCAGTGGGCGGACAGGGGGTGTCTACGAGCAGTACTTC
many TRBJ1-6 TRBV2 13 . CASNRDTNSPLHF TGTGCCAGCAATCGGGACACAAATTCACCCCTCCACTTT
few TRBJ2-2 TRBV5-1 17 TRBD2 CASSSGLAGGDTGELFF TGCGCCAGCAGCTCGGGACTAGCGGGAGGAGACACCGGGGAGCTGTTTTTT
. TRBJ2-7 TRBV29-1 12 . CSVVEGAYEQYF TGCAGCGTCGTGGAGGGGGCCTACGAGCAGTACTTC
. TRBJ2-2 TRBV19 13 TRBD1 CASRDTGAGELFF TGTGCCAGTAGGGACACAGGGGCCGGGGAGCTGTTTTTT
. TRBJ1-1 TRBV27 15 . CASSLKGGRGTEAFF TGTGCCAGCAGTTTGAAGGGGGGGCGCGGCACTGAAGCTTTCTTT
many TRBJ2-7 TRBV20-1 12 . CSANDEAYEQYF TGCAGTGCTAACGACGAAGCCTACGAGCAGTACTTC
. TRBJ1-2 TRBV6-1 13 . CASSLLTDHGYTF TGTGCCAGCAGTCTACTGACAGATCATGGCTACACCTTC
few TRBJ2-7 TRBV29-1 14 . CSVVGGSDTYEQYF TGCAGCGTTGTGGGTGGGAGCGACACCTACGAGCAGTACTTC
few TRBJ2-7 TRBV4-1 15 TRBD1 CASSQERDRGYEQYF TGCGCCAGCAGCCAAGAGCGGGACAGGGGTTACGAGCAGTACTTC
. TRBJ1-1 TRBV5-6 14 . CASSLGTPPREAFF TGTGCCAGCAGCTTGGGGACCCCGCCCCGTGAAGCTTTCTTT